Presented here are 24 T cell receptor beta chains from one specimen sequenced in a study of T cell responses to AZD1222 COVID-19 vaccine. The table came from immunoSEQ multiplex PCR; TCRdb's copy has only in-frame clones and leaves some out. The sample holds 150,000 or so clones, about 88% seen once. The sequencing here drew on peripheral blood, taken on day 0 of AZD1222 vaccination. The receptor source for this set is an adult in good health.

This chain connects TRBV11-2 to TRBJ2-7; a weak D match, TRBD1 (6 bases). Germline lookup yields CDR1 SGHAT and CDR2 FQNNGV. Trimming stripped 0 bases from V and 0 bases from J, with 9 bases between. This CDR3 is 15 amino acids long. In DNA, the CDR3 is TGTGCCAGCAGCTTAGAAACAGGGAGCTCCTACGAGCAGTACTTC. The encoded protein is CASSLETGSSYEQYF.

The chain employs TRBV5-1 and TRBJ2-1; TRBD2 agrees at 9 bases. The CDR3 runs to 21 residues. From germline, CDR1 is SGHRS and CDR2 YFSETQ. Trimming at V came to 3 bases and at J to 0 bases, leaving 19 bases not matched to a gene. In DNA, the CDR3 is TGCGCCAGCAGCTCAAGAGGGACAGTACTACTAGCGGGCAGCTCCTACAATGAGCAGTTCTTC. Amino acids: CASSSRGTVLLAGSSYNEQFF.

This clone has a handful of counts. Distinct nucleotide sequences in the sample also encode this CDR3. V and J are TRBV12-3 or TRBV12-4 and TRBJ1-4, with D hard to call. Trimming took 1 base from V and 5 from J, leaving 2 bases between them. The CDR3 runs to 12 residues. The CDR3, as DNA: TGTGCCAGCAGTTTAGGGAATGAAAAACTGTTTTTT. It is translated as CASSLGNEKLFF.

The CDR3, as DNA: TGTGCCAGCAGCTTAGGGCTAGCGTCTAGCACAGATACGCAGTATTTT. This sequence encodes CASSLGLASSTDTQYF. The V call is TRBV7-2, the J call TRBJ2-3; the D gene is possibly TRBD2 (6 bases). The ends were cut back, 1 base at V and 0 bases at J, with 11 bases in the middle. The CDR3 has 16 residues. From germline, CDR1 is SGHTA and CDR2 FQGNSA.

The chain is built from TRBV7-2 and TRBJ2-7, with D uncertain. CDR1 and CDR2 (germline): SGHTA, FQGNSA. The length of the CDR3 is 15 residues. The V end lost 2 bases, the J end lost 0 bases, and 11 bases lay between the germline ends. The CDR3 reads CASSLSPVGSYEQYF. DNA of the CDR3: TGTGCCAGCAGCTTAAGCCCGGTGGGCTCCTACGAGCAGTACTTC.

The chain joins TRBV6-6 to TRBJ1-5; D is unclear. CDR3 size: 19 residues. From germline, CDR1 is MNHNY and CDR2 SVGAGI (reference sequence). Trimming stripped 6 bases from V and 0 bases from J, with 24 bases between. CDR3 region: CASSLTLRAALYSNQPQHF. The CDR3 nucleotides are TGTGCCAGCAGCTTGACTTTACGGGCAGCATTATATAGCAATCAGCCCCAGCATTTT.

The chain uses TRBV18 and TRBJ1-1; the D is unclear. The CDR3 covers 15 residues. The germline V gene encodes CDR1 KGHSH and CDR2 LQKENI. The V end lost 2 bases, the J end lost 4 bases, and 14 bases lay between the germline ends. The CDR3 protein is CASSPRLTDGTEAFF. CDR3 coding DNA: TGTGCCAGCTCACCAAGGTTAACGGACGGCACTGAAGCTTTCTTT.

The chain has TRBV11-2 and TRBJ2-5; D might be TRBD1 (5 bases). CDR3 length: 13 residues. Germline lookup yields CDR1 SGHAT and CDR2 FQNNGV. The germline V and J ends were trimmed by 1 base and 5 bases, with 8 bases remaining between them. CDR3 sequence: CASSLGQLETQYF. In DNA form, the CDR3 reads TGTGCCAGCAGCTTAGGACAGCTCGAGACCCAGTACTTC.

The chain has TRBV15 and TRBJ2-7, with 8 bases identical to TRBD1. This CDR3 has 15 residues. J lost 0 bases, V lost 1 base, and 2 bases had no gene match. CDR1 is LNHNV and CDR2 is YYDKDF in the germline V gene (reference sequence). The CDR3 here is CATSRGDRSSYEQYF. CDR3 DNA: TGTGCCACCAGCAGAGGGGACAGGAGCTCCTACGAGCAGTACTTC. Full variable domain (rest looked up from reference TRBV15 and TRBJ2-7): DAMVIQNPRYQVTQFGKPVTLSCSQTLNHNVMYWYQQKSSQAPKLLFHYYDKDFNNEADTPDNFQSRRPNTSFCFLDIRSPGLGDTAMYLCATSRGDRSSYEQYFGPGTRLTVT.

The V gene is TRBV19, the J gene TRBJ2-7; 10 bases map to TRBD2. The germline V gene encodes CDR1 LNHDA and CDR2 SQIVND (reference sequence). Trimming cost V 10 bases and J 1 base; bases outside gene matches: 13. There are 16 residues in the CDR3. CDR3 sequence reads: CAISRLAGAVSYEQYF. For the CDR3, the DNA is TGTGCCATCAGTCGGCTAGCGGGAGCGGTTTCCTACGAGCAGTACTTC.

V gene TRBV4-2 combines with J gene TRBJ2-7; the D is unclear. The CDR3 covers 12 residues. Germline V gene sequence: CDR1 LGHNA, CDR2 YNFKEQ. Trimming took 3 bases from V and 2 from J, leaving 5 bases between them. CDR3 in amino acids: CASSHQTYEQYF. As DNA, the CDR3 is TGTGCCAGCAGCCACCAAACCTACGAGCAGTACTTC.

The chain has TRBV6-2 or TRBV6-3 and TRBJ2-5; D might be TRBD1 (5 bases). Looked up from germline, CDR1 is MNHEY and CDR2 is SVGEGT. This CDR3 has 14 amino acids. The V gene lost 5 bases and the J gene lost 3 bases, with 13 bases spanning the gap. The DNA of the CDR3 is TGTGCCAGCAGTACCGAGCAGGGAAAAGAGACCCAGTACTTC. This sequence encodes CASSTEQGKETQYF.

The CDR3 is CAISATGGPGNTIYF. The CDR3, as DNA: TGTGCCATCAGTGCGACAGGGGGCCCAGGAAACACCATATATTTT. V gene TRBV10-3 combines with J gene TRBJ1-3; 10 nucleotides agree with TRBD1. Germline V CDR1 and CDR2: ENHRY, SYGVKD. With V trimmed by 4 bases and J by 4 bases, 4 bases remained unmatched. The CDR3 contains 15 residues.

The chain is built from TRBV20-1 and TRBJ1-1, with TRBD1 matching 10 bases. J was trimmed by 5 bases and V by 3 bases; bases with no gene match: 6. The germline CDR1 and CDR2 sequences are DFQATT and SNEGSKA (reference sequence). The CDR3 is 14 amino acids. The CDR3 protein is CSASGGQGRTEAFF. DNA for the CDR3: TGCAGTGCTAGTGGGGGACAGGGGAGAACTGAAGCTTTCTTT.

The gene calls are TRBV7-2 and TRBJ2-1, with 8 nucleotides matching TRBD2. Per germline, CDR1 SGHTA and CDR2 FQGNSA. V trimming: 5 bases; J trimming: 0 bases; junction bases outside the gene matches: 6. There are 16 residues in the CDR3. CDR3 in amino acids: CASSREGGNSYNEQFF. CDR3 bases: TGTGCCAGCAGCCGGGAGGGCGGGAACTCCTACAATGAGCAGTTCTTC.

The chain couples TRBV19 to TRBJ2-2, with a tentative D call TRBD2 (7 bases). The CDR3 spans 13 residues. Germline V gives CDR1 LNHDA, CDR2 SQIVND (reference sequence). V gave up 11 bases and J gave up 4 bases, with 14 bases separating them. CDR3 in amino acids: CAAFGGRTGELFF. In DNA, the CDR3 is TGTGCCGCCTTCGGGGGGCGCACCGGGGAGCTGTTTTTT.

This clone was seen more than once but under ten times. The rearrangement joins TRBV5-6 to TRBJ2-1; TRBD2 matches at 12 bases. Looked up from germline, CDR1 is SGHDT and CDR2 is YYEEEE. With V trimmed by 2 bases and J by 1 base, 1 base remained unmatched. This CDR3 is built from 16 residues. The DNA for the CDR3 is TGTGCCAGCAGCTTACTAGCGGGAGGATCCTACAATGAGCAGTTCTTC. This translates into CASSLLAGGSYNEQFF.

CDR3 region: CASSSRQGYQPQHF. Written as DNA, the CDR3 is TGTGCCAGCAGCTCCAGACAGGGGTATCAGCCCCAGCATTTT. The chain joins TRBV6-2 or TRBV6-3 to TRBJ1-5; 8 bases map to TRBD1. Germline V gene data show CDR1 as MNHEY and CDR2 as SVGEGT. Trimming removed 6 bases from V and 5 bases from J; junction bases left unmatched: 6. This CDR3 contains 14 residues.

The V and J genes are TRBV9 and TRBJ1-3, with D unresolved. Germline V gene sequence: CDR1 SGDLS, CDR2 YYNGEE. Trimming left V 4 bases short and J 0 bases short, with 8 bases between. The CDR3 has 14 amino acids. The DNA of the CDR3 is TGTGCCAGCAGCACCAGGAGCTCTGGAAACACCATATATTTT. Translation gives CASSTRSSGNTIYF. Full variable domain (remainder filled in from reference TRBV9 and TRBJ1-3): DSGVTQTPKHLITATGQRVTLRCSPRSGDLSVYWYQQSLDQGLQFLIQYYNGEERAKGNILERFSAQQFPDLHSELNLSSLELGDSALYFCASSTRSSGNTIYFGEGSWLTVV.

The V call is TRBV3-1 (or the pseudogene TRBV3-2), the J call TRBJ1-2; possibly TRBD1 for D (5 bases). V lost 2 bases to trimming and J lost 3 bases, with 7 bases between them. Germline V gene data show CDR1 as LGHDT and CDR2 as YNNKEL (reference sequence). CDR3 size: 13 residues. CDR3 region: CASSQRGDYGYTF. The CDR3, as DNA: TGTGCCAGCAGCCAAAGGGGCGACTATGGCTACACCTTC.

The chain is built from TRBV25-1 and TRBJ1-4; D is possibly TRBD1 (5 bases). V dropped 6 bases and J dropped 0 bases, with 8 bases sitting between them. The CDR3 is 14 amino acids. Germline V gives CDR1 MGHDK, CDR2 SYGVNS. The CDR3 DNA reads TGTGCCAGCAGGCAGGGCCCAACTAATGAAAAACTGTTTTTT. This encodes CASRQGPTNEKLFF.

The V call is TRBV6-5, the J call TRBJ1-1, with a weak D call TRBD1 (6 bases). Germline V gene lookup returns CDR1 MNHEY and CDR2 SVGAGI. Trimming removed 4 bases at V and 4 bases at J, with 10 bases between. The CDR3 runs 13 residues. CDR3 in DNA: TGTGCCAGCAGTTCACAGGGCGGCACTGAAGCTTTCTTT. It codes for CASSSQGGTEAFF.

The V gene is TRBV2, the J gene TRBJ2-5; a weak D match, TRBD2 (6 bases). CDR1 is SNHLY and CDR2 is FYNNEI in the germline V gene. Deletions cut 4 bases from V and 4 bases from J, with 10 bases between. The CDR3 covers 13 residues. CDR3 nucleotides: TGTGCCAGCAGTGGCCTAGCGTTAGAGACCCAGTACTTC. As protein: CASSGLALETQYF.

The chain carries TRBV12-3 or TRBV12-4 and TRBJ2-3; D is unresolved. The CDR3 contains 13 residues. Trimming took 6 bases from V and 2 from J, leaving 9 bases between them. Here the CDR3 DNA reads TGTGCCAGCAGAACCGACACCACAGATACGCAGTATTTT. Translated: CASRTDTTDTQYF.